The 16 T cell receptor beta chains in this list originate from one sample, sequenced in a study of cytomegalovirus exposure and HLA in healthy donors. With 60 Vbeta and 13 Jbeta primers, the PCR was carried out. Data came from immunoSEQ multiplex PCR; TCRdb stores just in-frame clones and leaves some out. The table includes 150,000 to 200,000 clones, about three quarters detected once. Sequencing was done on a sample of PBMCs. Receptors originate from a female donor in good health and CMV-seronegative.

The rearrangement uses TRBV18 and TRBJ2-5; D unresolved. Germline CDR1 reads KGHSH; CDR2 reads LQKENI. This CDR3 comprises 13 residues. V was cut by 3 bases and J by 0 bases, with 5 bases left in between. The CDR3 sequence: CASSPGYQETQYF. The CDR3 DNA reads TGTGCCAGCTCACCGGGCTACCAAGAGACCCAGTACTTC.

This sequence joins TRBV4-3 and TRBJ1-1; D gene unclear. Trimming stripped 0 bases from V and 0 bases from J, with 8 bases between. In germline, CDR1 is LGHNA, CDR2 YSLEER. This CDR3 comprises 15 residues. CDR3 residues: CASSQDRVLNTEAFF. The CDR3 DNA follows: TGCGCCAGCAGCCAAGATCGCGTTTTGAACACTGAAGCTTTCTTT.

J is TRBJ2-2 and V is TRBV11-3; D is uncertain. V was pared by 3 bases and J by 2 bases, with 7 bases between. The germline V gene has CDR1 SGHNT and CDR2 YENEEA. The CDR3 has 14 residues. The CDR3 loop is CASSLASNTGELFF. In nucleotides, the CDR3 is TGTGCCAGCAGCTTGGCTTCCAACACCGGGGAGCTGTTTTTT.

CDR3 amino acids: CASRESSGNTIYF. CDR3 DNA sequence: TGTGCCAGCAGGGAGAGCTCTGGAAACACCATATATTTT. The chain carries TRBV6-1 and TRBJ1-3, with D hard to call. This CDR3 comprises 13 residues. The germline CDR1 and CDR2 sequences are MNHNS and SASEGT. The V end lost 6 bases, the J end lost 0 bases, and 6 bases lay between the germline ends.

The CDR3 sequence is CASSWGGTSGMYEQYF. CDR3 nucleotides: TGTGCCAGCAGCTGGGGCGGGACTAGCGGGATGTACGAGCAGTACTTC. The genes are TRBV5-4 and TRBJ2-5; 13 bases fit TRBD2. The DNA end favors TRBJ2-7, so the J call may be wrong. This CDR3 spans 16 amino acids. Per the germline V gene, CDR1 is SGHNT and CDR2 is YYREEE (reference sequence).

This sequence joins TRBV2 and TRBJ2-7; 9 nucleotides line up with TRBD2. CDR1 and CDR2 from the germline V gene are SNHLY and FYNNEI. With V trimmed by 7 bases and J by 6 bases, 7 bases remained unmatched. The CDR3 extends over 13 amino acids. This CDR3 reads CASKREAEGEQYF. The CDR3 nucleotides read TGTGCCAGCAAGCGGGAGGCGGAAGGCGAGCAGTACTTC.

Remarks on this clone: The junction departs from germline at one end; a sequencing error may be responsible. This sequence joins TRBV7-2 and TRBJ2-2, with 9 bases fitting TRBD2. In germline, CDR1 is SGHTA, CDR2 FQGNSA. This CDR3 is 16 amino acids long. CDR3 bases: TGTGCCAGCAGCTCCCGCGGGGGGGCGAAAACCGGGGAGCTGTTTTTT. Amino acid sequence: CASSSRGGAKTGELFF.

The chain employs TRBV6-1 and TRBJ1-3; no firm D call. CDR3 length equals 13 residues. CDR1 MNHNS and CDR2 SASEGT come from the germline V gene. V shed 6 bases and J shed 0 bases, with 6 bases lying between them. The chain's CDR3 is CASSQFSGNTIYF. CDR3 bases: TGTGCCAGCAGCCAGTTCTCTGGAAACACCATATATTTT.

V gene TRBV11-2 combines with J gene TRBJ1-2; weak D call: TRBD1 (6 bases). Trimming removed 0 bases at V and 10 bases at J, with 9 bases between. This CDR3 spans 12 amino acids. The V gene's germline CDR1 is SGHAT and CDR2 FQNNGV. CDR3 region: CASSLDRGTYTF. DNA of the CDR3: TGTGCCAGCAGCTTAGATAGGGGGACCTACACCTTC.

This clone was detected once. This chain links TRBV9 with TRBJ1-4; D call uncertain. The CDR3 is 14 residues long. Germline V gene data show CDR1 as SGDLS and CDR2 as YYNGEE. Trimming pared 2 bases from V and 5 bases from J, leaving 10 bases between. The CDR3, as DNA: TGTGCCAGCAGCGTTAACGGTGTAAATGAAAAACTGTTTTTT. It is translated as CASSVNGVNEKLFF. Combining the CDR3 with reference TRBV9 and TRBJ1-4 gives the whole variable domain DSGVTQTPKHLITATGQRVTLRCSPRSGDLSVYWYQQSLDQGLQFLIQYYNGEERAKGNILERFSAQQFPDLHSELNLSSLELGDSALYFCASSVNGVNEKLFFGSGTQLSVL.

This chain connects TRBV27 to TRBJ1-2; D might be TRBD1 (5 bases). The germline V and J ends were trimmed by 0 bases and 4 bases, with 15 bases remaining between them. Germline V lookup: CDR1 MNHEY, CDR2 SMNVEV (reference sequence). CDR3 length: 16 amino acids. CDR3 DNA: TGTGCCAGCAGTTTATCCCCACAGGTTGGGGCCTATGGCTACACCTTC. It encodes CASSLSPQVGAYGYTF.

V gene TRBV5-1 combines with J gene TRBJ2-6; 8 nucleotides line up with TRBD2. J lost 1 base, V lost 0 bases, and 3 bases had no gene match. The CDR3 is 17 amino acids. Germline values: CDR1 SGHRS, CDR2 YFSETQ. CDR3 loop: CASSLAGGVSGANVLTF. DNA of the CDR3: TGCGCCAGCAGCTTGGCCGGGGGGGTATCTGGGGCCAACGTCCTGACTTTC.

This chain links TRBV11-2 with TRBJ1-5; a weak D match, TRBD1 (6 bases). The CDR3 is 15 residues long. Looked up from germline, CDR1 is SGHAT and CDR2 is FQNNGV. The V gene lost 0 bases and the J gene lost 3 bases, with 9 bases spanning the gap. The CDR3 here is CASSLDNRANQPQHF. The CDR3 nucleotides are TGTGCCAGCAGCTTAGATAACAGGGCCAATCAGCCCCAGCATTTT.

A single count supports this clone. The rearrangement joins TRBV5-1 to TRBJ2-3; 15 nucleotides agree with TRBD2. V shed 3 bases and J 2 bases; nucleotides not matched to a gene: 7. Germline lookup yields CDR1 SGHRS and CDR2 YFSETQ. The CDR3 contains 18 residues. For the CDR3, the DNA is TGCGCCAGCAGCTATGGAGGACTAGCGGGAGGGGTCACAGATACGCAGTATTTT. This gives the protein CASSYGGLAGGVTDTQYF.

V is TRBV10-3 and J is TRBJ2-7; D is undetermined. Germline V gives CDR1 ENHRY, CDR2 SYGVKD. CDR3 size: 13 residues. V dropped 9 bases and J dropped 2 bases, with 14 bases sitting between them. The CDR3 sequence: CAITPGPTYEQYF. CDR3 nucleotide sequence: TGTGCCATTACACCGGGTCCTACCTACGAGCAGTACTTC.

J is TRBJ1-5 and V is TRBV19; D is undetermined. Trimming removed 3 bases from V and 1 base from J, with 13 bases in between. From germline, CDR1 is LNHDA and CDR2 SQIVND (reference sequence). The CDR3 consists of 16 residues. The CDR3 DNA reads TGTGCCAGTAGTATTGTGAGTCGGGGAAGCAATCAGCCCCAGCATTTT. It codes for CASSIVSRGSNQPQHF.